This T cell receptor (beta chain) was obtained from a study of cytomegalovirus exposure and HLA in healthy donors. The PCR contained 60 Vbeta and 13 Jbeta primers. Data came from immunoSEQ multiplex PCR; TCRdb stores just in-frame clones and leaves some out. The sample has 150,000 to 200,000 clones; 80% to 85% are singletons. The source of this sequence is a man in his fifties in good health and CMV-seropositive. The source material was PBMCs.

CDR3 sequence: CASSLVWVAGGQETQYF. CDR3 bases: TGTGCCAGCAGCTTAGTTTGGGTAGCGGGGGGACAAGAGACCCAGTACTTC. This sequence joins TRBV7-9 and TRBJ2-5; 10 bases are a match to TRBD2. The CDR3 spans 17 residues. Germline-derived CDR1 and CDR2 are SEHNR and FQNEAQ (reference sequence). J gave up 2 bases and V 1 base, and 7 bases lay outside the gene matches.